This T cell receptor beta chain emerged from a study of blood T cell repertoires in COVID-19. Assay: immunoSEQ multiplex PCR; the TCRdb copy retains only in-frame clones and omits some. The data hold more than 200,000 clones, with approximately 84% observed a single time. CDR1 and CDR2 (germline): SGHAT, FQDESV (reference sequence). V was trimmed by 5 bases and J by 2 bases, leaving 8 bases between them. This CDR3 is built from 13 residues. Sequencing was carried out using peripheral blood. The chain links TRBV11-1 to TRBJ2-3, with D possibly being TRBD2 (5 bases). The receptor comes from a man older than 75 with acute or convalescent COVID-19. In DNA, the CDR3 is TGTGCCAGCAGCGCGGGCTACACAGATACGCAGTATTTT. This translates into CASSAGYTDTQYF.